The 6 T cell receptor beta chains reported below all come from one sample, sequenced in a study of blood T cell repertoires in COVID-19 (dated by TCRdb to 2020 to 2022). The library relied on the immunoSEQ multiplex PCR assay. The source is immuneACCESS, and TCRdb retained only in-frame sequences with V and J called. Part of the clones is not carried over; for the studies checked, unresolved V genes explain less than half of this, and the remainder is unexplained. The sample includes around 200,000 clones, with 75% to 90% observed a single time. The ten largest clones capture roughly 3.4% of the sample. Sequences were obtained from PBMCs or T cells enriched from blood (not recorded which). The receptors were sampled from a middle-aged woman with acute COVID-19.

This clone came up once. J is TRBJ2-2 and V is TRBV24-1, with 7 bases matching TRBD2. This CDR3 is 15 amino acids long. Trimming at V came to 5 bases and at J to 7 bases, leaving 9 bases not matched to a gene. CDR1 is KGHDR and CDR2 is SFDVKD in the germline V gene. The CDR3 DNA is TGTGCCACCAGTGTAAGAGCGGGGTATAGCGGGGAGCTGTTTTTT. Amino acids: CATSVRAGYSGELFF.

This chain uses TRBV7-6 with TRBJ2-2; D is possibly TRBD1 (6 bases). Trimming shortened V by 5 bases and J by 6 bases, and 19 bases separated the two germline ends. The CDR3 is 16 residues long. Germline V gives CDR1 SGHVS, CDR2 FNYEAQ. CDR3 nucleotides: TGTGCCAGCAGCCCCCGGCAACAGGGTTTGGCCGGGGAGCTGTTTTTT. This encodes CASSPRQQGLAGELFF.

The chain carries TRBV7-8 and TRBJ2-5; D remains ambiguous. Trimming took 0 bases from V and 1 from J, leaving 3 bases between them. This CDR3 is 13 amino acids long. Germline V gene data show CDR1 as SGHVS and CDR2 as FQNEAQ. This CDR3 reads CASSLALQETQYF. CDR3 coding DNA: TGTGCCAGCAGCTTAGCCCTCCAAGAGACCCAGTACTTC.

The chain uses TRBV6-1 and TRBJ1-3, with D possibly TRBD1 on 5 matching bases. Germline V lookup: CDR1 MNHNS, CDR2 SASEGT. Between the trimmed V and J ends, which lost 1 base and 3 bases, there was a span of 13 bases. The length of the CDR3 is 16 residues. The CDR3 reads CASSEEWGLGGNTIYF. In nucleotides, the CDR3 is TGTGCCAGCAGTGAAGAATGGGGCTTAGGTGGAAACACCATATATTTT.

V is TRBV13 and J is TRBJ2-2, with 7 bases that match TRBD2. The CDR3 is 14 amino acids. Germline V CDR1 and CDR2: PRHDT, FYEKMQ (reference sequence). Unmatched junction bases numbered 4, after V lost 2 bases and J lost 7 bases. The CDR3 DNA reads TGTGCCAGCAGCTTACTTAGCGGGCGCGGGGAGCTGTTTTTT. It codes for CASSLLSGRGELFF.

This chain uses TRBV19 with TRBJ1-4, with D unclear. Germline V gene sequence: CDR1 LNHDA, CDR2 SQIVND (reference sequence). CDR3 size: 16 residues. Trimming left V 7 bases short and J 8 bases short, with 23 bases between. The CDR3 DNA reads TGTGCCAGTACTAGAGGGTCTTATAAGGGCGGGGAAAAACTGTTTTTT. This translates into CASTRGSYKGGEKLFF. The full variable domain, completed using reference TRBV19 and TRBJ1-4, is DGGITQSPKYLFRKEGQNVTLSCEQNLNHDAMYWYRQDPGQGLRLIYYSQIVNDFQKGDIAEGYSVSREKKESFPLTVTSAQKNPTAFYLCASTRGSYKGGEKLFFGSGTQLSVL.